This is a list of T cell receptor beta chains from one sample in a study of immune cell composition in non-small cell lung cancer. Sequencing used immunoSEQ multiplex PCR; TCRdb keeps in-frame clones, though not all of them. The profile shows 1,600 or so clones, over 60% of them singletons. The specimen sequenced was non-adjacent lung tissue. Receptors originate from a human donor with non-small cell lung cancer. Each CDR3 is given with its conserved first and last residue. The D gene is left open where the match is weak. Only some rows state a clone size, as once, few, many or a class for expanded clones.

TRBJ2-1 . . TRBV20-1 CSARAGYEQFF TGCAGTGCTAGAGCAGGGTATGAGCAGTTCTTC
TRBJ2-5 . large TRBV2 CASTTSGTKGETQYF TGTGCCAGCACTACTTCCGGGACAAAGGGAGAGACCCAGTACTTC
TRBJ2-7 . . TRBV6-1 CASSVQNPYEQYF TGTGCCAGCAGTGTACAGAACCCCTACGAGCAGTACTTC
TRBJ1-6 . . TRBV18 CASSPPSGNNSPLHF TGTGCCAGCTCACCGCCATCGGGGAATAATTCACCCCTCCACTTT
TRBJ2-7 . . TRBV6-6 CASSSSTGPHEQYF TGTGCCAGCAGTTCCTCGACAGGACCCCACGAGCAGTACTTC
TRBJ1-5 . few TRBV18 CASSPTYNQPQHF TGTGCCAGCTCGCCTACTTACAATCAGCCCCAGCATTTT
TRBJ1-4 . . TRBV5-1 CASSGLGGTNEKLFF TGCGCCAGCAGCGGACTCGGGGGGACTAATGAAAAACTGTTTTTT
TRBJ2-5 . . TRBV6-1 CASRGLSRVTQYF TGTGCCAGCAGGGGTTTGTCGCGGGTGACCCAGTACTTC
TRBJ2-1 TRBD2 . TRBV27 CASSPRLAGLSYNEQFF TGTGCCAGCAGTCCGCGACTAGCGGGATTGTCCTACAATGAGCAGTTCTTC
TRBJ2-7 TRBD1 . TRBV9 CASSVDLNRGQYEQYF TGTGCCAGCAGCGTAGATTTAAACAGGGGGCAGTACGAGCAGTACTTC
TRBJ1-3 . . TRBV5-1 CASSLEGAGGAGNTIYF TGCGCCAGCAGCTTGGAAGGGGCTGGGGGCGCTGGAAACACCATATATTTT
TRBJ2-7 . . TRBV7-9 CASSQDEGRLFPYEQYF TGTGCCAGCAGCCAAGACGAAGGGAGGTTATTCCCCTACGAGCAGTACTTC
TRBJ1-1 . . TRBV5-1 CASSLQGTEAFF TGCGCCAGCAGCTTGCAGGGCACTGAAGCTTTCTTT